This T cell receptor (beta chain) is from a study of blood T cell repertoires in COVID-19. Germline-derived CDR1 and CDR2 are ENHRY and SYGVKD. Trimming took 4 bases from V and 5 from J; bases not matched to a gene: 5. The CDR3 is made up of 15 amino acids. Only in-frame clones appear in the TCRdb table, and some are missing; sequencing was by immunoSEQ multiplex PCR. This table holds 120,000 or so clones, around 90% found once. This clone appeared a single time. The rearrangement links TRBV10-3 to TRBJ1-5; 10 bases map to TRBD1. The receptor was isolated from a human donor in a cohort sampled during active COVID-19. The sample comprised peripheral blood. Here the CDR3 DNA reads TGTGCCATCAGTGGAACCGGGACAGGGGATCAGCCCCAGCATTTT. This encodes CAISGTGTGDQPQHF.